This entry is about one T cell receptor beta chain. Antigen specificity is unknown. Distinct nucleotide sequences in the sample also encode this CDR3. Measured with immunoSEQ multiplex PCR; TCRdb has only the in-frame clones, and not every one. The profile shows around 340,000 clones, less than 90% of them singletons. Sample treatment: roughly 19 received Ad26.COV2.S at low or high dose, single or two shots; about five received placebo; per-sample allocation not given. Day 63 after the first vaccine or placebo injection was the time point for sampling. This CDR3 contains 14 residues. Per the germline V gene, CDR1 is LGHNA and CDR2 is YSLEER. Between the trimmed V and J ends, which lost 0 bases and 1 base, there was a span of 6 bases. The data originate from a study of Ad26.COV2.S vaccination and SARS-CoV-2 variants. Study-level points and caveats: Overall T cell responses may have been underestimated by the analyses of TCR breadth and depth.

The gene calls are TRBV4-3 and TRBJ1-1; D remains ambiguous. This receptor was obtained from a person aged 18-60 years who received the Ad26.COV2.S COVID-19 vaccine or a placebo. This specimen was peripheral blood, taken in a trial of Ad26.COV2.S vaccine versus placebo. CDR3 protein: CASSQERTNTEAFF. CDR3 nucleotide sequence: TGCGCCAGCAGCCAAGAACGGACGAACACTGAAGCTTTCTTT.